This T cell receptor beta chain was obtained from a study of T cell changes during pregnancy in multiple sclerosis. V shed 3 bases, J shed 2 bases, and the junction held 1 base outside the gene matches. There are 14 residues in the CDR3. Germline V lookup: CDR1 SGDLS, CDR2 YYNGEE. TCRdb's copy holds only in-frame clones and misses some; the assay was immunoSEQ multiplex PCR. The top ten clones hold 0.75% of a sample with tens of thousands of clones, roughly 93% of them seen once. Specimen: peripheral blood, collected in the second trimester of pregnancy. This sequence originates from a female donor in good health, enrolled as a control in a pregnancy study. The V and J genes are TRBV9 and TRBJ1-5, with 8 bases matching TRBD1. CDR3 sequence: CASSAGQGNQPQHF. The CDR3 DNA reads TGTGCCAGCAGCGCGGGACAGGGCAATCAGCCCCAGCATTTT.